This T cell receptor (beta chain) was obtained from a study of T-cell memory formation after mild COVID-19. This clonotype was counted ten times or more. V lost 3 bases and J lost 5; bases outside the gene matches: 18. The CDR3 consists of 18 residues. Germline lookup yields CDR1 LNHNV and CDR2 YYDKDF (reference sequence). MiXCR, applied by TCRdb to the 5' RACE reads, yields one record per CDR3 protein. The data hold roughly 350,000 distinct CDR3 sequences, with roughly an eighth observed a single time. The origin of this receptor is a man aged 18 to 35 who had mild COVID-19 (a few samples of this study predate the infection). Cell type and time point are not known. The rearrangement joins TRBV15 to TRBJ2-5; 7 nucleotides line up with TRBD1. Sequencing used PBMCs or a T cell subset sorted from them (not recorded which). CDR3 in amino acids: CATSSQQTGFEDVETQYF. CDR3 bases: TGTGCCACCAGCAGCCAACAGACAGGGTTCGAGGATGTGGAGACCCAGTACTTC.